The 24 T cell receptor beta chains below all came from one sample that was sequenced in a study of spatial heterogeneity in lung cancer. Study-wide results and limits: Mutation tallies in tumors tracked expanded intratumoral alpha and beta TCR counts.

A single record per CDR3 protein comes from TCRdb applying MiXCR to the 5' RACE reads. The table includes about 100,000 distinct CDR3 sequences, 4% to 4.5% detected once. The time point denotes: sample taken at primary tumor resection. Their specific antigens are unknown. The sequences come from lung tumor tissue, collected at surgery. The receptors were sampled from a male donor with early-stage non-small cell lung cancer.

The chain joins TRBV30 to TRBJ1-3; D remains ambiguous. CDR1 is GTSNPN, CDR2 SVGIG, per germline (reference sequence). Deletions cut 4 bases from V and 3 bases from J, with 7 bases between. This CDR3 is 12 amino acids long. DNA for the CDR3: TGTGCCTGGAAAAAGAGTGGAAACACCATATATTTT. Its protein product is CAWKKSGNTIYF.

At least ten counts were recorded for this clonotype. The chain carries TRBV11-2 and TRBJ2-3, with TRBD2 matching 12 bases. The V gene end was trimmed by 5 bases and the J gene end by 5 bases; junction bases not matched to a gene: 5. There are 15 residues in the CDR3. CDR1 is SGHAT and CDR2 is FQNNGV in the germline V gene. The CDR3 sequence is CASSRLAGARDTQYF. CDR3 nucleotide sequence: TGTGCCAGCAGCAGACTAGCGGGAGCGAGAGATACGCAGTATTTT.

This clonotype was observed at least ten times. CDR3 bases: TGTGCCAGCAGCTCCCAAGCCAGGTTGACGGCCGGGGAGCTGTTTTTT. Translation gives CASSSQARLTAGELFF. The V gene is TRBV7-2, the J gene TRBJ2-2, with D unclear. The V gene lost 4 bases and the J gene lost 6 bases, with 18 bases spanning the gap. CDR3 length: 16 amino acids. Germline-derived CDR1 and CDR2 are SGHTA and FQGNSA.

The chain combines TRBV7-2 with TRBJ2-5, with no clear D. Germline V gene data show CDR1 as SGHTA and CDR2 as FQGNSA. V was pared by 1 base and J by 0 bases, with 15 bases between. The CDR3 totals 17 residues. DNA of the CDR3: TGTGCCAGCAGCTTAGTTTCCGCAGGCGTGTACCAAGAGACCCAGTACTTC. This codes for CASSLVSAGVYQETQYF. The variable domain in full, with the rest retrieved from reference TRBV7-2 and TRBJ2-5, is GAGVSQSPSNKVTEKGKDVELRCDPISGHTALYWYRQSLGQGLEFLIYFQGNSAPDKSGLPSDRFSAERTGGSVSTLTIQRTQQEDSAVYLCASSLVSAGVYQETQYFGPGTRLLVL.

This clonotype was observed many times. The J gene is TRBJ2-3, the V gene TRBV20-1; 7 bases align to TRBD1. Germline lookup yields CDR1 DFQATT and CDR2 SNEGSKA (reference sequence). The CDR3 is 14 amino acids. V lost 3 bases, J lost 6 bases, and 9 bases stayed unmatched. For the CDR3, the DNA is TGCAGTGCTAGCCAGCCCACACAGGGGGATACGCAGTATTTT. Its translation: CSASQPTQGDTQYF.

Many counts were recorded for this clonotype. The V and J genes are TRBV5-1 and TRBJ2-2; D unresolved. Deletions cut 0 bases from V and 0 bases from J, with 6 bases between. Germline CDR1 and CDR2: SGHRS and YFSETQ. The CDR3 sequence is 15 residues long. The chain's CDR3 is CASSLGITNTGELFF. CDR3 nucleotides: TGCGCCAGCAGCTTGGGAATTACGAACACCGGGGAGCTGTTTTTT. Full variable domain (remainder filled in from reference TRBV5-1 and TRBJ2-2): KAGVTQTPRYLIKTRGQQVTLSCSPISGHRSVSWYQQTPGQGLQFLFEYFSETQRNKGNFPGRFSGRQFSNSRSEMNVSTLELGDSALYLCASSLGITNTGELFFGEGSRLTVL.

V gene TRBV5-6 combines with J gene TRBJ2-3, with D hard to call. The CDR3 is made up of 13 amino acids. From germline, CDR1 is SGHDT and CDR2 YYEEEE. V lost 5 bases, J lost 2 bases, and 9 bases lay in between. Here the CDR3 DNA reads TGTGCCAGCAGTTACGGGTTCACAGATACGCAGTATTTT. Its translation: CASSYGFTDTQYF. The full variable domain, with the rest looked up from reference TRBV5-6 and TRBJ2-3, is DAGVTQSPTHLIKTRGQQVTLRCSPKSGHDTVSWYQQALGQGPQFIFQYYEEEERQRGNFPDRFSGHQFPNYSSELNVNALLLGDSALYLCASSYGFTDTQYFGPGTRLTVL.

This clonotype has ten or more counts. This chain joins TRBV20-1 and TRBJ1-1, with D unclear. V shed 4 bases and J shed 7 bases, with 7 bases lying between them. This CDR3 comprises 10 residues. Germline V gene sequence: CDR1 DFQATT, CDR2 SNEGSKA (reference sequence). CDR3 sequence: CSATGGEAFF. For the CDR3, the DNA is TGCAGTGCTACCGGTGGTGAAGCTTTCTTT.

This clonotype was seen many times. The V call is TRBV20-1, the J call TRBJ1-2; 9 bases align to TRBD1. Trimming took 3 bases from V and 5 from J; bases not matched to a gene: 4. CDR3 length equals 13 residues. Germline CDR1 DFQATT, CDR2 SNEGSKA (reference sequence). The CDR3 bases are TGCAGTGCTAGGGGACAGGGACTTTATGGCTACACCTTC. It translates to CSARGQGLYGYTF.

This clonotype was seen many times. The chain couples TRBV6-5 to TRBJ2-1; 10 bases match TRBD2. V lost 2 bases to trimming and J lost 7 bases; unmatched junction nucleotides: 8. The CDR3 covers 16 residues. Germline V gene lookup returns CDR1 MNHEY and CDR2 SVGAGI. CDR3 bases: TGTGCCAGCAGTTACGCCGCTAGCGGGAGAGGGAATGAGCAGTTCTTC. Encoded protein: CASSYAASGRGNEQFF.

This clonotype has a handful of counts. The chain joins TRBV7-9 to TRBJ1-5; no reliable D call. Germline CDR1 reads SEHNR; CDR2 reads FQNEAQ (reference sequence). The CDR3 sequence is 13 residues long. Trimming stripped 5 bases from V and 4 bases from J, with 9 bases between. The CDR3 region is CASSHQFNQPQHF. The CDR3 DNA is TGTGCCAGCAGCCACCAATTTAATCAGCCCCAGCATTTT. The full variable domain, completed using reference TRBV7-9 and TRBJ1-5, is DTGVSQNPRHKITKRGQNVTFRCDPISEHNRLYWYRQTLGQGPEFLTYFQNEAQLEKSRLLSDRFSAERPKGSFSTLEIQRTEQGDSAMYLCASSHQFNQPQHFGDGTRLSIL.

The chain combines TRBV28 with TRBJ1-5, with 8 bases fitting TRBD1. J gave up 7 bases and V 3 bases, and 5 bases lay outside the gene matches. Germline values: CDR1 MDHEN, CDR2 SYDVKM. The CDR3 covers 14 residues. CDR3 nucleotides: TGTGCCAGCAGTTTCCAGGGGGCGAACCAGCCCCAGCATTTT. Its translation: CASSFQGANQPQHF.

In its sample, this clonotype was seen many times. The rearrangement joins TRBV11-2 to TRBJ1-6, with no clear D. V was clipped by 3 bases and J by 8 bases, with 5 bases between them. Germline V gene lookup returns CDR1 SGHAT and CDR2 FQNNGV. The CDR3 is 12 residues long. The CDR3 nucleotides read TGTGCCAGCAGCTTTGGGGATTCACCCCTCCACTTT. This codes for CASSFGDSPLHF.

This clonotype was observed many times. The chain employs TRBV12-3 or TRBV12-4 and TRBJ2-1, with D perhaps TRBD1 (6 bases). V gave up 8 bases and J gave up 9 bases, with 11 bases separating them. The CDR3 has 11 amino acids. CDR3 nucleotides: TGTGCCAGCTCACAGGGCTTTGAGCAGTTCTTC. This codes for CASSQGFEQFF.

The chain uses TRBV4-1 and TRBJ1-1; D is ambiguous. The V gene's germline CDR1 is MGHRA and CDR2 YSYEKL. CDR3 size: 14 residues. The V end lost 0 bases, the J end lost 0 bases, and 5 bases lay between the germline ends. The DNA for the CDR3 is TGCGCCAGCAGCCAAGATACCCTGAACACTGAAGCTTTCTTT. Its translation is CASSQDTLNTEAFF.

The genes are TRBV3-1 and TRBJ2-3, with 10 nucleotides matching TRBD2. Looked up from germline, CDR1 is LGHDT and CDR2 is YNNKEL (reference sequence). Germline trimming cut 0 bases from V and 5 bases from J; bases unmatched to any gene: 8. CDR3 size: 17 residues. The CDR3 sequence: CASSQESSGGLRDTQYF. The CDR3 DNA sequence: TGTGCCAGCAGCCAAGAGTCTAGCGGGGGCTTGCGAGATACGCAGTATTTT.

This clonotype occurred a few times. V usage is TRBV28 and J usage is TRBJ2-2, with 9 bases lining up with TRBD1. Looked up from germline, CDR1 is MDHEN and CDR2 is SYDVKM. The J segment lost 7 bases and the V segment lost 7 bases, leaving 10 bases of the junction unmatched. The CDR3 runs to 15 residues. The CDR3, as DNA: TGTGCCAGCACCACCCGGACAGGGGTTGGCGGGGAGCTGTTTTTT. Protein product: CASTTRTGVGGELFF.

This clonotype was seen many times. This chain connects TRBV12-3 or TRBV12-4 to TRBJ1-1; no clear D gene. The CDR3 runs 12 residues. The V and J ends lost 5 bases and 1 base respectively, with 5 bases between them. The CDR3 bases are TGTGCCAGCAGTCGCCAGAACACTGAAGCTTTCTTT. This translates into CASSRQNTEAFF.

This clonotype was picked up many times. CDR3 in amino acids: CSVEDADYQYNEQFF. CDR3 DNA sequence: TGCAGCGTTGAAGACGCGGACTACCAATACAATGAGCAGTTCTTC. The V gene is TRBV29-1, the J gene TRBJ2-1, with D possibly matching TRBD2 (6 bases). Trimming stripped 0 bases from V and 4 bases from J, with 13 bases between. The CDR3 sequence is 15 residues long. Germline CDR1 and CDR2: SQVTM and ANQGSEA.

This clonotype was picked up many times. The chain employs TRBV20-1 and TRBJ2-7; D is undetermined. The CDR3 has 13 residues. Trimming took 0 bases from V and 4 from J, leaving 10 bases between them. The germline V gene encodes CDR1 DFQATT and CDR2 SNEGSKA (reference sequence). CDR3 sequence: CSARDTVSYEQYF. CDR3 DNA: TGCAGTGCTAGAGATACCGTTTCGTACGAGCAGTACTTC.

This clonotype was observed a few times. The chain uses TRBV20-1 and TRBJ2-7, with 8 bases fitting TRBD2. Germline lookup yields CDR1 DFQATT and CDR2 SNEGSKA (reference sequence). The CDR3 has 15 residues. V trimming: 0 bases; J trimming: 2 bases; junction bases outside the gene matches: 6. DNA for the CDR3: TGCAGTGCTAGAGAGAAAACTAGCGGCCCCTACGAGCAGTACTTC. Translating it yields CSAREKTSGPYEQYF.

This clonotype was seen just once. The CDR3 here is CASSEWVAGDDSPLHF. The DNA for the CDR3 is TGTGCCAGCAGTGAATGGGTGGCAGGGGATGATTCACCCCTCCACTTT. The rearrangement joins TRBV6-1 to TRBJ1-6, with a tentative D call TRBD1 (6 bases). CDR3 length: 16 residues. Germline V gene data show CDR1 as MNHNS and CDR2 as SASEGT. The germline V and J ends were trimmed by 2 bases and 8 bases, with 16 bases remaining between them.

The sample holds many counts of this clonotype. The V gene is TRBV6-5, the J gene TRBJ1-2; 7 nucleotides agree with TRBD1. The trim removed 5 bases at V and 0 bases at J, leaving 6 bases unmatched. Germline CDR1 is MNHEY and CDR2 is SVGAGI. This CDR3 region has 15 residues. The DNA for the CDR3 is TGTGCCAGCAGTACCTGGGACAGCCCTAACTATGGCTACACCTTC. This encodes CASSTWDSPNYGYTF.

In this sample, this clonotype turned up a few times. The rearrangement uses TRBV7-9 and TRBJ1-1, with no clear D. The germline V gene has CDR1 SEHNR and CDR2 FQNEAQ (reference sequence). CDR3 length equals 14 residues. Deletions cut 5 bases from V and 7 bases from J, with 17 bases between. In DNA, the CDR3 is TGTGCCAGCAGCCCTAGGGTGATGTTTAATGAAGCTTTCTTT. It codes for CASSPRVMFNEAFF.